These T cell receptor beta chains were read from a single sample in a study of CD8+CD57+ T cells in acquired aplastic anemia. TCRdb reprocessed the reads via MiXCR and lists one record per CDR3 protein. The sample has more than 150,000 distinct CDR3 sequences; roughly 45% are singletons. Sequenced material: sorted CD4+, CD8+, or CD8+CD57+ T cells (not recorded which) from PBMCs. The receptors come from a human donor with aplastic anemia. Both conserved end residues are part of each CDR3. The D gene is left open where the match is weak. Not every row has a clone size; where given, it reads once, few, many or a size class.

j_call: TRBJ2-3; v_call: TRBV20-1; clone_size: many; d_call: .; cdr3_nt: TGCAGTGCTGAGGGGGGCGCAGATACGCAGTATTTT; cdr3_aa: CSAEGGADTQYF
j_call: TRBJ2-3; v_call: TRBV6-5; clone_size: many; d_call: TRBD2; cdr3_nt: TGTGCCAGCAGTTCAACTAGCGGGGAGACAGATACGCAGTATTTT; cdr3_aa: CASSSTSGETDTQYF
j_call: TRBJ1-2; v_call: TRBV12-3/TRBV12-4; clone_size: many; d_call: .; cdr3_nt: TGTGCCAGCAGGAGGGAGAGGTCGGTCTATGGCTACACCTTC; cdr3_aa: CASRRERSVYGYTF
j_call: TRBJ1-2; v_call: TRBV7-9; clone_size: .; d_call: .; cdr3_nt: TGTGCCAGCAGCTTAGACAACGCGCGATTCTATGGCTACACCTTC; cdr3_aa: CASSLDNARFYGYTF
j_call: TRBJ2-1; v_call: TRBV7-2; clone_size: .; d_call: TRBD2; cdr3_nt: TGTGCCAGCAGCTTAGCGTTGACTAGCGGGAGTTCATACAATGAGCAGTTCTTC; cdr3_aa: CASSLALTSGSSYNEQFF
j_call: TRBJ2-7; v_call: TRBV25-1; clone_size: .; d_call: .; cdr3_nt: TGTGCCAGCAGTGAATCCGGGGCGGAGGACGAGCAGTACTTC; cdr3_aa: CASSESGAEDEQYF
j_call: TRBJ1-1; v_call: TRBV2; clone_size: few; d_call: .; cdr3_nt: TGTGCCAGCAACTCCAGGGTGGGCACTGAAGCTTTCTTT; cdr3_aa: CASNSRVGTEAFF
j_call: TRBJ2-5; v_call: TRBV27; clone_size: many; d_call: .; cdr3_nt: TGTGCCAGCAGTTCGAATCGGGCCTACCAAGAGACCCAGTACTTC; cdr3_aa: CASSSNRAYQETQYF
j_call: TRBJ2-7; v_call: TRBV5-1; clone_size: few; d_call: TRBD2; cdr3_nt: TGCGCCAGCAGCACTACCATCGGACTAGCGGGGGGGTTCCCCTACGAGCAGTACTTC; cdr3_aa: CASSTTIGLAGGFPYEQYF
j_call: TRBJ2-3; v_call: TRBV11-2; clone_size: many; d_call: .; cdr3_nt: TGTGCCAGCAGCTTCCGGGACTCGAACACAGATACGCAGTATTTT; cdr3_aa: CASSFRDSNTDTQYF
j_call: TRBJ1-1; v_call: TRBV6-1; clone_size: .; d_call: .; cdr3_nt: TGTGCCAGCAGTACCGGACCGAGCTATGGCTTGACGAACACTGAAGCTTTCTTT; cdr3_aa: CASSTGPSYGLTNTEAFF
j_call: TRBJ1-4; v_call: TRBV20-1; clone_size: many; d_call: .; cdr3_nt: TGCAGTGCTAGAGAAACAGAGCCTAATGAAAAACTGTTTTTT; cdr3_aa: CSARETEPNEKLFF
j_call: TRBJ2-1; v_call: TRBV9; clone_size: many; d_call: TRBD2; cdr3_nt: TGTGCCAGCAGCGGGACTAGCGGGAGGGGTGAGCAGTTCTTC; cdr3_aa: CASSGTSGRGEQFF
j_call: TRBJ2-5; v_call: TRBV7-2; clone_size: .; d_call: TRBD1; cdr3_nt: TGTGCCAGCAGCCAGGACAGGGGGGCTCAAGAGACCCAGTACTTC; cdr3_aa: CASSQDRGAQETQYF
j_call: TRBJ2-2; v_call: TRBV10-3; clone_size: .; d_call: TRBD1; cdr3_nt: TGTGCCATCAGCGGACAGGGGAACACCGGGGAGCTGTTTTTT; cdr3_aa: CAISGQGNTGELFF